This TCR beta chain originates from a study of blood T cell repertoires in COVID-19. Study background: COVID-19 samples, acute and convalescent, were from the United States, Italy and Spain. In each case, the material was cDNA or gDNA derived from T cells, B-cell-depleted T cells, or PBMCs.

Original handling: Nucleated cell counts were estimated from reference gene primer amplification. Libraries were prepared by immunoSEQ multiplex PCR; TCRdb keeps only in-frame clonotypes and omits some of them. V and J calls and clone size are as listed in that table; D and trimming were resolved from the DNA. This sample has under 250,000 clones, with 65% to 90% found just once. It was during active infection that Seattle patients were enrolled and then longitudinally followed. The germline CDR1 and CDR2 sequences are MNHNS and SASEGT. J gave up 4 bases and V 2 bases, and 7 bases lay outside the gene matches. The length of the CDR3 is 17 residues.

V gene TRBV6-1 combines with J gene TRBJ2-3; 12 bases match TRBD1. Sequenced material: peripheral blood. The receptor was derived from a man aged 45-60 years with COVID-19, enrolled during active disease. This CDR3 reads CASSEWGTGGASDTQYF. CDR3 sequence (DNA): TGTGCCAGCAGTGAATGGGGGACAGGGGGCGCTTCAGATACGCAGTATTTT.